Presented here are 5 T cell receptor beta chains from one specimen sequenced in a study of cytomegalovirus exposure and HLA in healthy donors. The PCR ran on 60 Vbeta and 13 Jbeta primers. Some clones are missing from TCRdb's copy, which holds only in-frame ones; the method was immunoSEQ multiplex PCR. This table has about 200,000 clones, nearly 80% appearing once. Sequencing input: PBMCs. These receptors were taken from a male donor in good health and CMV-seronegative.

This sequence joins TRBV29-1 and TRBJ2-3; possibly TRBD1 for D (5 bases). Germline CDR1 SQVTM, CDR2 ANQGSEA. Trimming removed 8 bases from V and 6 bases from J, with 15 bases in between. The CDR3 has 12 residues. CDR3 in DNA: TGCAGCCTAGGGGCCGGTGCGGATACGCAGTATTTT. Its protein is CSLGAGADTQYF.

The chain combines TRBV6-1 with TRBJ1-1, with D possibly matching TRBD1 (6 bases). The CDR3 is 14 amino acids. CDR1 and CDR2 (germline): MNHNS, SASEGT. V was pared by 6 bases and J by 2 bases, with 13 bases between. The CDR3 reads CASSVTGANTEAFF. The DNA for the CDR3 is TGTGCCAGCAGCGTGACAGGCGCCAACACTGAAGCTTTCTTT.

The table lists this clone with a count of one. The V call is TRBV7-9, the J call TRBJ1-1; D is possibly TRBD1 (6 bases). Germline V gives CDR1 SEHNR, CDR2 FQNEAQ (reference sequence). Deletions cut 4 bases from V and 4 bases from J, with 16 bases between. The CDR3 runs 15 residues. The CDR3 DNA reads TGTGCCAGCAGCTCTTGGACAGACGGCACCACTGAAGCTTTCTTT. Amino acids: CASSSWTDGTTEAFF.

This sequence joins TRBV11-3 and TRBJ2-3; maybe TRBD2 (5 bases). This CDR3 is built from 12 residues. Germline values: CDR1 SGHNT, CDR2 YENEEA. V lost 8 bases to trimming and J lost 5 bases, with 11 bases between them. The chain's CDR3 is CASDPGEDTQYF. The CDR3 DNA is TGTGCCAGCGACCCCGGGGAAGATACGCAGTATTTT.

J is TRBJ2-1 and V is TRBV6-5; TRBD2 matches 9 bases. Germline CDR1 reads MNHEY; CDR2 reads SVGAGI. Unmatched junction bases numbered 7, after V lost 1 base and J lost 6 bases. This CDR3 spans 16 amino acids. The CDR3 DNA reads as TGTGCCAGCAGTTACTACACGGCGGGGGGGACCAATGAGCAGTTCTTC. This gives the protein CASSYYTAGGTNEQFF.